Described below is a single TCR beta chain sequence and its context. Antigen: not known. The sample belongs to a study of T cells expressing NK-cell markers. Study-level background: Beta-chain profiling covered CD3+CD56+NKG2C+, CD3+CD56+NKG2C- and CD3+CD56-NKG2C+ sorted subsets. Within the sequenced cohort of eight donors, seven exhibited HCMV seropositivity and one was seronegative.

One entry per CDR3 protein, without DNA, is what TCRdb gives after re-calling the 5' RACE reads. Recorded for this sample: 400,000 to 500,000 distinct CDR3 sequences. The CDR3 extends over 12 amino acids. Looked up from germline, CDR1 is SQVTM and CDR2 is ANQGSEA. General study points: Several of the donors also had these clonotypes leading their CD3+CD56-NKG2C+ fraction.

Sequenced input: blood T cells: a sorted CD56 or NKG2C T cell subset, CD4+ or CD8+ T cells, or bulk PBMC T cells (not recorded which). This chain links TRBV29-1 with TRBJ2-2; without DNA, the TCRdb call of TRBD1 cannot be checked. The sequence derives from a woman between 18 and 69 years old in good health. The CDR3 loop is CSVSDRPGELFF.